A single sample gave rise to the 10 T cell receptor beta chains below, sequenced in a study of OX40 agonist ivuxolimab in advanced cancers. Generated by immunoSEQ multiplex PCR, the TCRdb table keeps only in-frame clones and is missing some. The repertoire holds 60,000 to 90,000 clones, with around four fifths as singletons. Specimen: CD4+ or CD8+ T cells sorted from blood, collected in a trial of the OX40 agonist ivuxolimab. These receptors all stem from an adult with an advanced solid tumor such as melanoma, head and neck, liver or kidney cancer.

This clone occurred a few times. This sequence joins TRBV25-1 and TRBJ1-1; D is perhaps TRBD1 (5 bases). Germline loops: CDR1 MGHDK, CDR2 SYGVNS. The CDR3 is made up of 14 amino acids. V lost 1 base to trimming and J lost 6 bases, with 12 bases between them. The CDR3 is CASSESLWGAEAFF. For the CDR3, the DNA is TGTGCCAGCAGTGAATCCTTGTGGGGCGCTGAAGCTTTCTTT.

This CDR3 is CASRQSGRADNEQFF. For the CDR3, the DNA is TGTGCCAGCAGGCAAAGCGGGAGGGCCGACAATGAGCAGTTCTTC. This sequence joins TRBV7-3 and TRBJ2-1; TRBD2 matches at 10 bases. Trimming at V came to 6 bases and at J to 5 bases, leaving 7 bases not matched to a gene. The CDR3 extends over 15 amino acids. Germline lookup yields CDR1 SGHTA and CDR2 FQGTGA.

V gene TRBV7-9 combines with J gene TRBJ2-5; D may match TRBD1 or TRBD2 (5 bases each). This CDR3 spans 14 amino acids. The germline V gene encodes CDR1 SEHNR and CDR2 FQNEAQ (reference sequence). Trimming took off 6 bases at V and 2 bases at J, with 13 bases between the two ends. CDR3: CASRPGTAQETQYF. In DNA form, the CDR3 reads TGTGCCAGCAGGCCCGGGACGGCACAAGAGACCCAGTACTTC.

The V gene is TRBV18, the J gene TRBJ2-6, with D possibly being TRBD1 (6 bases). Trimming shortened V by 3 bases and J by 1 base, and 13 bases separated the two germline ends. CDR1 and CDR2 from the germline V gene are KGHSH and LQKENI. There are 17 residues in the CDR3. CDR3 loop: CASSPGTPVSGANVLTF. CDR3 nucleotides: TGTGCCAGCTCACCGGGGACACCTGTTTCTGGGGCCAACGTCCTGACTTTC.

The rearrangement uses TRBV27 and TRBJ1-6; weak D call: TRBD1 (6 bases). V was pared by 6 bases and J by 10 bases, with 13 bases between. From germline, CDR1 is MNHEY and CDR2 SMNVEV (reference sequence). This CDR3 contains 13 residues. CDR3 nucleotide sequence: TGTGCCAGCAGGGGGGGCGCGGGGTCACCCCTCCACTTT. This codes for CASRGGAGSPLHF.

The chain has TRBV6-6 and TRBJ2-7, with D uncertain. This CDR3 is built from 15 residues. CDR1 is MNHNY and CDR2 is SVGAGI in the germline V gene (reference sequence). With 2 bases removed from V and 1 base from J, the gap between germline ends came to 12 bases. Here the CDR3 reads CASSYNTAASYEQYF. The CDR3 DNA reads TGTGCCAGCAGTTACAACACAGCCGCTTCCTACGAGCAGTACTTC.

The CDR3 loop is CASSLVGRNTEAFF. The CDR3 DNA reads as TGTGCCAGCAGCCTGGTTGGGCGAAACACTGAAGCTTTCTTT. The chain has TRBV7-9 and TRBJ1-1; D not certain. The CDR3 runs to 14 residues. Trimming shortened V by 5 bases and J by 2 bases, and 12 bases separated the two germline ends. Germline CDR1 reads SEHNR; CDR2 reads FQNEAQ (reference sequence).

This chain links TRBV7-2 with TRBJ2-5, with D possibly being TRBD1 or TRBD2 (5 bases each). The germline gives CDR1 SGHTA, CDR2 FQGNSA. CDR3 length: 15 amino acids. V lost 2 bases, J lost 2 bases, and 12 bases lay in between. This CDR3 is CASSLNPGRQETQYF. The CDR3 DNA sequence: TGTGCCAGCAGCTTAAATCCGGGGCGACAAGAGACCCAGTACTTC.

The V and J genes are TRBV11-3 and TRBJ2-3; the D is unclear. Germline V gives CDR1 SGHNT, CDR2 YENEEA. V lost 4 bases to trimming and J lost 4 bases, with 12 bases between them. The CDR3 is 14 amino acids. The CDR3 sequence: CASSSPRVSDTQYF. The CDR3 region has the DNA TGTGCCAGCAGCTCCCCACGTGTTTCAGATACGCAGTATTTT. Looking up the rest from reference TRBV11-3 and TRBJ2-3 gives the full variable domain: EAGVVQSPRYKIIEKKQPVAFWCNPISGHNTLYWYLQNLGQGPELLIRYENEEAVDDSQLPKDRFSAERLKGVDSTLKIQPAELGDSAVYLCASSSPRVSDTQYFGPGTRLTVL.

The chain links TRBV4-3 to TRBJ2-5, with unresolved D. This CDR3 is 14 amino acids long. Germline V gene sequence: CDR1 LGHNA, CDR2 YSLEER. V shed 0 bases and J shed 2 bases, with 7 bases lying between them. CDR3 amino acids: CASSQDSVQETQYF. In DNA, the CDR3 is TGCGCCAGCAGCCAAGATTCGGTTCAAGAGACCCAGTACTTC.